The sequence of this T cell receptor beta chain was determined in a study of response to subunit inactivated influenza vaccine (dated by TCRdb to the late 2010s). Some background on the complete study: The study used deep quantitative T cell receptor repertoire profiling to track responses to a trivalent subunit inactivated influenza vaccine.

The CDR3 runs 16 amino acids, cysteine and phenylalanine included. Only the CDR3 portion is preserved as DNA: 48 bases, with reading frame beginning at the first base. From V the trimming removes 3 bases and from J it removes 9 bases, while the gene matches leave 11 bases of the junction unaccounted for. CDR1 SGHTA and CDR2 FQGNSA are derived from the germline V gene. A remark on this clonotype: No antigen is known for it. Nothing much larger sits one base from this clone, and base qualities are not available.

Libraries were built with RT-PCR. Sequencing was performed on an Illumina HiSeq 2500. TCRdb reworked the public reads: Q25 trimming with fastp, MiXCR clone assembly, productive beta chains retained. One record per CDR3 amino acid sequence lists the most common genes and DNA. For this sample there are more than 450,000 distinct CDR3 sequences; approximately 12% appear just once. In total, the top ten clones hold 10% to 13% of the sample. Overall study outcomes, separate from this receptor: The authors proposed that each seasonal influenza vaccination may bring in only a limited number of new T cells.

The sample here was PBMCs from blood, taken on the day of vaccination. The chain employs TRBV7-2 and TRBJ1-6; 7 junctional bases match TRBD1. The receptor comes from a man aged 45-65 years who received an inactivated influenza vaccine. Donor details come from another sample of the same person, matched by shared clones. The CDR3 protein: CASSFNAGGAASPLHF. The DNA is as follows: TGTGCCAGCAGCTTTAATGCAGGGGGGGCGGCTTCACCCCTCCACTTT. Outside the CDR3, residues come from the reference TRBV7-2 and TRBJ1-6 proteins, so the full variable domain is: GAGVSQSPSNKVTEKGKDVELRCDPISGHTALYWYRQSLGQGLEFLIYFQGNSAPDKSGLPSDRFSAERTGGSVSTLTIQRTQQEDSAVYLCASSFNAGGAASPLHFGNGTRLTVT.